Listed below are T cell receptor beta chains from one sample, sequenced in a study of CD8 T cells in ankylosing spondylitis. One entry per CDR3 protein results from TCRdb running MiXCR on the 5' RACE reads. The data contain some 800,000 distinct CDR3 sequences, approximately 10% of them singletons. Sequenced sample: blood, either unsorted or a sorted T cell fraction (not recorded which). These receptors were collected from a male donor with ankylosing spondylitis. Both conserved end residues are part of each CDR3. The order of the fields is CDR3 length, J gene, clone size, D gene, V gene, CDR3 protein, CDR3 DNA. A D gene is named only where the DNA matches it firmly. Clone size is not always given. Where it is, it says once, few, many or a class for expanded clones.

len: 14
j_gene: TRBJ1-1
abundance: few
d_gene: NA
v_gene: TRBV9
CDR3aa: CASSVDPLSAEAFF
CDR3nt: TGTGCCAGCAGCGTAGATCCTTTAAGCGCTGAAGCTTTCTTT

len: 15
j_gene: TRBJ2-1
abundance: few
d_gene: TRBD1
v_gene: TRBV5-1
CDR3aa: CASSWGTDGYNEQFF
CDR3nt: TGCGCCAGCAGCTGGGGGACAGACGGGTACAATGAGCAGTTCTTC

len: 14
j_gene: TRBJ1-2
abundance: many
d_gene: TRBD1
v_gene: TRBV28
CDR3aa: CASSSGQGAGGYTF
CDR3nt: TGTGCCAGCAGTTCTGGACAGGGGGCAGGGGGCTACACCTTC

len: 14
j_gene: TRBJ2-1
abundance: few
d_gene: NA
v_gene: TRBV5-4
CDR3aa: CATSDRSGANEQFF
CDR3nt: TGTGCCACCTCAGACAGGTCAGGGGCCAATGAGCAGTTCTTC

len: 10
j_gene: TRBJ2-2
abundance: many
d_gene: NA
v_gene: TRBV6-2/TRBV6-3
CDR3aa: CASGTGELFF
CDR3nt: TGTGCCAGCGGCACCGGGGAGCTGTTTTTT

len: 11
j_gene: TRBJ2-7
abundance: few
d_gene: TRBD1
v_gene: TRBV2
CDR3aa: CASTTGGEQYF
CDR3nt: TGTGCCAGTACGACAGGGGGCGAGCAGTACTTC

len: 15
j_gene: TRBJ2-1
abundance: few
d_gene: TRBD1
v_gene: TRBV24-1
CDR3aa: CATSPGTGSYNEQFF
CDR3nt: TGTGCCACCAGTCCAGGGACAGGGTCTTACAATGAGCAGTTCTTC

len: 17
j_gene: TRBJ2-3
abundance: NA
d_gene: TRBD2
v_gene: TRBV9
CDR3aa: CASTSPRGGRRPDTQYF
CDR3nt: TGTGCCAGCACCTCCCCGCGGGGCGGGAGGAGGCCAGATACGCAGTATTTT

len: 14
j_gene: TRBJ2-3
abundance: NA
d_gene: NA
v_gene: TRBV28
CDR3aa: CASSFRKYPDTQYF
CDR3nt: TGTGCCAGCAGTTTTAGGAAGTACCCAGATACGCAGTATTTT

len: 15
j_gene: TRBJ1-1
abundance: NA
d_gene: NA
v_gene: TRBV7-2
CDR3aa: CASSLLGTMNTEAFF
CDR3nt: TGTGCCAGCAGCTTATTAGGCACCATGAACACTGAAGCTTTCTTT

len: 15
j_gene: TRBJ2-2
abundance: few
d_gene: NA
v_gene: TRBV6-1
CDR3aa: CASSAFTANTGELFF
CDR3nt: TGTGCCAGCAGTGCTTTCACGGCTAACACCGGGGAGCTGTTTTTT

len: 15
j_gene: TRBJ2-1
abundance: NA
d_gene: TRBD2
v_gene: TRBV7-9
CDR3aa: CASSLALAENNEQFF
CDR3nt: TGTGCCAGCAGCTTAGCACTAGCGGAAAACAATGAGCAGTTCTTC

len: 16
j_gene: TRBJ1-5
abundance: few
d_gene: NA
v_gene: TRBV20-1
CDR3aa: CSARDRMGASNQPQHF
CDR3nt: TGCAGTGCTAGAGACCGTATGGGGGCCTCCAATCAGCCCCAGCATTTT

len: 11
j_gene: TRBJ1-2
abundance: NA
d_gene: NA
v_gene: TRBV2
CDR3aa: CASWWDYGYTF
CDR3nt: TGTGCCAGTTGGTGGGATTATGGCTACACCTTC

len: 13
j_gene: TRBJ1-6
abundance: NA
d_gene: TRBD1
v_gene: TRBV20-1
CDR3aa: CSAADRINSPLHF
CDR3nt: TGCAGTGCTGCGGACAGGATTAATTCACCCCTCCACTTT

len: 13
j_gene: TRBJ2-4
abundance: many
d_gene: NA
v_gene: TRBV29-1
CDR3aa: CSVATGTYNIQYF
CDR3nt: TGCAGCGTTGCGACAGGAACTTACAACATTCAGTACTTC

len: 13
j_gene: TRBJ2-7
abundance: NA
d_gene: NA
v_gene: TRBV6-2/TRBV6-3
CDR3aa: CASSYVARDEQYF
CDR3nt: TGTGCCAGCAGTTACGTGGCTCGGGACGAGCAGTACTTC

len: 14
j_gene: TRBJ2-1
abundance: few
d_gene: TRBD2
v_gene: TRBV7-2
CDR3aa: CASSVGLANNEQFF
CDR3nt: TGTGCCAGCAGCGTGGGACTAGCCAACAATGAGCAGTTCTTC

len: 15
j_gene: TRBJ2-4
abundance: NA
d_gene: TRBD2
v_gene: TRBV10-3
CDR3aa: CAISADGGVENIQYF
CDR3nt: TGTGCCATCAGTGCAGATGGGGGGGTCGAAAACATTCAGTACTTC

len: 17
j_gene: TRBJ2-1
abundance: many
d_gene: TRBD2
v_gene: TRBV6-1
CDR3aa: CASRGLAGESSYNEQFF
CDR3nt: TGCGCCAGCAGGGGACTAGCGGGAGAGAGCTCCTACAATGAGCAGTTCTTC

len: 14
j_gene: TRBJ2-7
abundance: NA
d_gene: NA
v_gene: TRBV7-2
CDR3aa: CASSFTSTTYEQYF
CDR3nt: TGTGCCAGCAGCTTCACTAGCACAACCTACGAGCAGTACTTC

len: 13
j_gene: TRBJ2-1
abundance: few
d_gene: NA
v_gene: TRBV27
CDR3aa: CASSLGRDQQQFF
CDR3nt: TGTGCCAGCAGTTTGGGCCGGGACCAGCAACAGTTCTTC

len: 16
j_gene: TRBJ2-6
abundance: NA
d_gene: TRBD1
v_gene: TRBV5-1
CDR3aa: CASSSGTGAGANVLTF
CDR3nt: TGCGCCAGCAGTTCCGGGACAGGGGCCGGGGCCAACGTCCTGACTTTC

len: 15
j_gene: TRBJ2-7
abundance: many
d_gene: NA
v_gene: TRBV7-2
CDR3aa: CASSLETNTDYEQYF
CDR3nt: TGTGCCAGCAGCCTAGAGACCAATACGGACTACGAGCAGTACTTC

len: 13
j_gene: TRBJ2-2
abundance: NA
d_gene: NA
v_gene: TRBV20-1
CDR3aa: CSARQGRVGELFF
CDR3nt: TGCAGTGCTAGGCAGGGGAGGGTCGGGGAGCTGTTTTTT

len: 12
j_gene: TRBJ2-5
abundance: NA
d_gene: TRBD1
v_gene: TRBV10-3
CDR3aa: CAISFRGETQYF
CDR3nt: TGTGCCATCAGTTTCAGGGGGGAGACCCAGTACTTC

len: 14
j_gene: TRBJ2-7
abundance: NA
d_gene: NA
v_gene: TRBV7-8
CDR3aa: CASSLAPRTYEQYF
CDR3nt: TGTGCCAGCAGCCTTGCACCGAGGACCTACGAGCAGTACTTC

len: 15
j_gene: TRBJ2-1
abundance: NA
d_gene: NA
v_gene: TRBV5-1
CDR3aa: CASSLESGSYNEQFF
CDR3nt: TGCGCCAGCAGCCTGGAGTCCGGCTCCTACAATGAGCAGTTCTTC

len: 16
j_gene: TRBJ1-1
abundance: NA
d_gene: TRBD1
v_gene: TRBV20-1
CDR3aa: CSARPLFWTGGSEAFF
CDR3nt: TGCAGTGCTAGACCCCTCTTTTGGACAGGGGGCTCTGAAGCTTTCTTT

len: 13
j_gene: TRBJ1-1
abundance: many
d_gene: NA
v_gene: TRBV12-3/TRBV12-4
CDR3aa: CASSPVPDTEAFF
CDR3nt: TGTGCCAGCAGCCCGGTACCGGACACTGAAGCTTTCTTT

len: 14
j_gene: TRBJ2-7
abundance: NA
d_gene: NA
v_gene: TRBV5-1
CDR3aa: CASSPDPLTYEQYF
CDR3nt: TGCGCCAGCAGCCCGGACCCCCTGACCTACGAGCAGTACTTC

len: 15
j_gene: TRBJ2-2
abundance: NA
d_gene: TRBD2
v_gene: TRBV10-3
CDR3aa: CAISVSGGHTGELFF
CDR3nt: TGTGCCATCAGTGTAAGCGGGGGCCACACCGGGGAGCTGTTTTTT

len: 12
j_gene: TRBJ2-2
abundance: NA
d_gene: TRBD1
v_gene: TRBV11-3
CDR3aa: CASSLDRVELFF
CDR3nt: TGTGCCAGCAGCTTGGACAGGGTAGAGCTGTTTTTT

len: 15
j_gene: TRBJ1-5
abundance: NA
d_gene: NA
v_gene: TRBV20-1
CDR3aa: CSARDQVGGNQPQHF
CDR3nt: TGCAGTGCTAGAGATCAAGTTGGTGGCAATCAGCCCCAGCATTTT

len: 12
j_gene: TRBJ2-3
abundance: NA
d_gene: NA
v_gene: TRBV15
CDR3aa: CAVRRPPDTQYF
CDR3nt: TGTGCCGTCCGGCGCCCGCCAGATACGCAGTATTTT

len: 14
j_gene: TRBJ2-2
abundance: NA
d_gene: NA
v_gene: TRBV9
CDR3aa: CASSFRPGAGELFF
CDR3nt: TGTGCCAGCAGTTTCCGACCGGGCGCCGGGGAGCTGTTTTTT

len: 17
j_gene: TRBJ2-1
abundance: NA
d_gene: NA
v_gene: TRBV4-1
CDR3aa: CASSQEATMTTYNEQFF
CDR3nt: TGCGCCAGCAGCCAAGAGGCAACCATGACAACCTACAATGAGCAGTTCTTC

len: 14
j_gene: TRBJ2-2
abundance: few
d_gene: NA
v_gene: TRBV6-1
CDR3aa: CASRRRPGPGELFF
CDR3nt: TGTGCCAGCAGACGAAGACCGGGTCCGGGGGAGCTGTTTTTT

len: 14
j_gene: TRBJ2-7
abundance: many
d_gene: TRBD1
v_gene: TRBV5-1
CDR3aa: CASSLGTGTYEQYF
CDR3nt: TGTGCCAGCAGCCTGGGGACAGGGACCTACGAGCAGTACTTC

len: 12
j_gene: TRBJ1-2
abundance: many
d_gene: NA
v_gene: TRBV5-1
CDR3aa: CASSLEDYGYTF
CDR3nt: TGTGCCAGCAGCTTAGAGGACTATGGCTACACCTTC

len: 13
j_gene: TRBJ1-2
abundance: few
d_gene: NA
v_gene: TRBV29-1
CDR3aa: CSVEVTTGYGYTF
CDR3nt: TGCAGCGTTGAAGTAACGACAGGATACGGCTACACCTTC

len: 14
j_gene: TRBJ2-7
abundance: NA
d_gene: NA
v_gene: TRBV5-5
CDR3aa: CASSLEPLSNEQYF
CDR3nt: TGTGCCAGCAGCTTGGAACCCCTCAGCAACGAGCAGTACTTC

len: 12
j_gene: TRBJ1-1
abundance: NA
d_gene: NA
v_gene: TRBV5-1
CDR3aa: CASSLELLRAFF
CDR3nt: TGCGCCAGCAGCTTGGAACTCCTAAGGGCTTTCTTT